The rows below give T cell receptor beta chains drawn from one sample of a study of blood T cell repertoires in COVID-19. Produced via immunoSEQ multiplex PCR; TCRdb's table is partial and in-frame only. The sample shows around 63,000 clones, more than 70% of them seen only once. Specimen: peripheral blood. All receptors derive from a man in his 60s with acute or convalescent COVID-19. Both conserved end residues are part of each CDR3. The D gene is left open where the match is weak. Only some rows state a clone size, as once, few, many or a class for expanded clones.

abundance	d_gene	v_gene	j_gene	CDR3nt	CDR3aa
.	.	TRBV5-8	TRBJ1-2	TGTGCCAGCAGCTTGGTCTCCCTCCAGGCCTATGGCTACACCTTC	CASSLVSLQAYGYTF
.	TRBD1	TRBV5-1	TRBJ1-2	TGCGCCAGCAGCGTGGGGTCCCGGGACAGGTTCGGTGGCTACACCTTC	CASSVGSRDRFGGYTF
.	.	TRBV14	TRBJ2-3	TGTGCCAGCAGCCGCGGCGGGGCCATAGATACGCAGTATTTT	CASSRGGAIDTQYF
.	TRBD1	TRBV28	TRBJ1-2	TGTGCCAGCAGCAAAGGCAGGGGGGCGGGCTACACCTTC	CASSKGRGAGYTF
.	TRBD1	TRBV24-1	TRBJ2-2	TGTGCCACCAGTGCCCCTGGGACAGGGAACACCGGGGAGCTGTTTTTT	CATSAPGTGNTGELFF
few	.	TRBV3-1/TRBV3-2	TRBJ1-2	TGTGCCAGCAGCCAAGGGGGCGTCTATGGCTACACCTTC	CASSQGGVYGYTF
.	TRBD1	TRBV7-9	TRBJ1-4	TGTGCCAGCAGCTCGGGACAGGGGAGGGAAAAACTGTTTTTT	CASSSGQGREKLFF
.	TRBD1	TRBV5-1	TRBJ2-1	TGCGCCAGCAGCTTGACGGGACAGGGCAGTAATGAGCAGTTCTTC	CASSLTGQGSNEQFF
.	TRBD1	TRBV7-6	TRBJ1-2	TGTGCCAGCAGCTTAGAACAGGGGCCCTATGGCTACACCTTC	CASSLEQGPYGYTF
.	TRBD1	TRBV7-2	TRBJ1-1	TGTGCCAGCAGCCAGGTTCAGACAGGGGAAGCTTTCTTT	CASSQVQTGEAFF
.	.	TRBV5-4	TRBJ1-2	TGTGCCAGCAGCGTCGACAGGACATCTAACTATGGCTACACCTTC	CASSVDRTSNYGYTF
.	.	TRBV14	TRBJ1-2	TGTGCCAGCAGCCCCCGCGGGGCAGCGTCCGGAGGCTACACCTTC	CASSPRGAASGGYTF
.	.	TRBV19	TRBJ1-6	TGTGCCAGTACACCCGGGGTTGCCTATAATTCACCCCTCCACTTT	CASTPGVAYNSPLHF
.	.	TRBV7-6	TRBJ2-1	TGTGCCAGCAGCCCAAGGGGCCGGGGGGCAGGGAGCAATGAGCAGTTCTTC	CASSPRGRGAGSNEQFF
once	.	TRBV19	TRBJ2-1	TGTGCCAGTAGTATTGCGGGGTTGGGGTACAATGAGCAGTTCTTC	CASSIAGLGYNEQFF
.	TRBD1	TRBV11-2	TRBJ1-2	TGTGCCAGCAGCAAGACAGGGGGCCCCTATGGCTACACCTTC	CASSKTGGPYGYTF
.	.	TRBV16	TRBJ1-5	TGTGCCAGCAGCCAATTGGGCGCACAGGGAAATCAGCCCCAGCATTTT	CASSQLGAQGNQPQHF